The sequence of this T cell receptor beta chain was determined in a study of CXCR3-negative and CXCR3-positive naive CD8 T cells. Whole-study results and caveats: For naive cells, CXCR3-negative and CXCR3-positive subsets had similar TRBV-TRBJ usage; for memory cells, usage differed. Comparison of naive cells showed more hydrophobic TRB CDR3s in CXCR3-positive than in CXCR3-negative naive cells.

Carrying UMI labels, the TRB cDNA libraries were prepared through 5' RACE. TCRdb reworked the 5' RACE reads into one entry per CDR3 protein, no DNA. This specimen shows tens of thousands of distinct CDR3 sequences; the ten leading clones hold 0.62%. With regard to this clonotype: The antigen is unknown.

There are 15 residues in the CDR3. Germline V gene lookup returns CDR1 LGHDT and CDR2 YNNKEL (reference sequence). Sequenced input: naive CXCR3+ CD8+ T cells from blood. The sample's subset: CD45RO-CCR7+CD27+CD95- naive CD8+ T cells expressing CXCR3 (TNR3+). This TCR was recovered from a human donor in good health. Some clones in this sample may be carry-over from other donors' samples. The chain carries TRBV3-1 and TRBJ2-3; TCRdb calls TRBD1, which cannot be checked without DNA. This CDR3 is CASSRESGWTDTQYF.